The present entry profiles one TCR beta chain with its context. What this receptor recognizes is not known. The record has no base qualities; no much larger clone is one base away. This sample was included in a study of CD8 T cells in ankylosing spondylitis (dated by TCRdb to 2016 to 2017). Regarding the research as a whole: T cell receptor beta repertoires were profiled in healthy donors and ankylosing spondylitis patients so that disease-linked TCR variants could be found. The full study cohort comprised 25 ankylosing spondylitis patients and some 110 healthy donors. Peripheral blood was sampled, and synovial fluid was also collected from ankylosing spondylitis patients.

Sequencing instrument: Illumina HiSeq 2500. Quantitative 5'-RACE with molecular barcodes was the method used to prepare the TCR beta libraries. Per the original workflow: A new computational method based on a probabilistic model of VDJ rearrangement was used to identify disease-linked TCR variants. TCRdb ran its own pipeline on the public reads, namely fastp trimming at Q25 and MiXCR clone calling, and kept in-frame beta chains. Duplicate CDR3 protein sequences are folded into a single record with the most common DNA and genes. These V and J calls are TCRdb output, not the study's own analysis. For this sample there are approximately 300,000 distinct CDR3 sequences; around 21% appear just once. 3.5% of the sample lies in the top ten. Measured from the cysteine to the phenylalanine, the CDR3 is 15 residues long. CDR3 DNA only is kept here, 45 bases in frame from base 1. V sheds 6 bases and J sheds 2 bases, leaving 17 bases between their ends. CDR1 and CDR2 are drawn from the germline V gene: MDHEN, SYDVKM.

The research as a whole found: The disease-linked clones were reported as significantly enriched in matched synovial fluid samples from ankylosing spondylitis patients. A TCR beta motif made up of several highly homologous amino acid variants appeared to be characteristic of blood from ankylosing spondylitis patients. Some TCR beta motif variants had previously been reported in synovial fluid and blood of reactive arthritis patients, which suggested common disease-initiation mechanisms. A CD8+ phenotype was shown by the disease-linked clones, which were found at relatively low frequencies in peripheral blood.

The chain was built from TRBV28 and TRBJ2-7; perhaps TRBD2 is the D gene, with 6 bases matching. The source of this sequence is a female donor with ankylosing spondylitis or in good health (not recorded which). Material: blood, either unsorted or a sorted T cell fraction (not recorded which). The CDR3: CASSRTQLAAYEQYF. The nucleotide sequence reads as follows: TGTGCCAGCAGCCGAACACAATTAGCGGCCTACGAGCAGTACTTC. This CDR3, with the reference TRBV28 and TRBJ2-7 proteins standing in past its ends, gives the full variable domain DVKVTQSSRYLVKRTGEKVFLECVQDMDHENMFWYRQDPGLGLRLIYFSYDVKMKEKGDIPEGYSVSREKKERFSLILESASTNQTSMYLCASSRTQLAAYEQYFGPGTRLTVT.